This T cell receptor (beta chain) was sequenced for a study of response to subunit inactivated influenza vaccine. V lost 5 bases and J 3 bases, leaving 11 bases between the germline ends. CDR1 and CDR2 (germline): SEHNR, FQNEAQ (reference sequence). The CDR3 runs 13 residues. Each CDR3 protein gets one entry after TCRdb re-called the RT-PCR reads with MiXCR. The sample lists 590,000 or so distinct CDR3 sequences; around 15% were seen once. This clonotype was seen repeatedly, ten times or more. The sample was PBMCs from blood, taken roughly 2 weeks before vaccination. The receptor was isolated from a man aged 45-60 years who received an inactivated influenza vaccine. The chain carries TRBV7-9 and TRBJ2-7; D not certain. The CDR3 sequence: CASSNTDIYEQYF. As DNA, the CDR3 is TGTGCCAGCAGCAACACAGATATCTACGAGCAGTACTTC.